The rows below give T cell receptor beta chains drawn from one sample of a study of graft-versus-host responses after intestinal transplantation. No antigens are known for them. Profiled with immunoSEQ multiplex PCR; TCRdb holds only in-frame clones, not every one. Of roughly 100,000 clones listed, more than 75% are singletons. The input for sequencing was unstimulated CD4+ T cells sorted from spleen or lymph node cells, taken before intestinal transplant. The receptors derive from a human donor who received an intestinal transplant. Both conserved end residues are part of each CDR3. The order of the fields is D gene, CDR3 length, J gene, clone size, V gene, CDR3 protein, CDR3 DNA. D genes are given only for firm matches. Only some rows state a clone size, as once, few, many or a class for expanded clones.

D: -; length: 16; J: TRBJ2-2; size: -; V: TRBV5-1; CDR3: CASSELRGDGTGELFF; DNA: TGCGCCAGCAGCGAACTACGGGGTGACGGAACCGGGGAGCTGTTTTTT
D: -; length: 14; J: TRBJ2-7; size: -; V: TRBV4-3; CDR3: CASSQVGTVYEQYF; DNA: TGCGCCAGCAGCCAAGTGGGGACCGTGTACGAGCAGTACTTC
D: -; length: 15; J: TRBJ1-6; size: -; V: TRBV10-3; CDR3: CAISQETADNSPLHF; DNA: TGTGCCATCAGTCAAGAGACGGCGGATAATTCACCCCTCCACTTT
D: -; length: 15; J: TRBJ2-5; size: -; V: TRBV7-3; CDR3: CASSLMRASQETQYF; DNA: TGTGCCAGCAGCTTAATGAGGGCGTCACAAGAGACCCAGTACTTC
D: -; length: 16; J: TRBJ2-6; size: -; V: TRBV2; CDR3: CASTEEGVSGANVLTF; DNA: TGTGCCAGCACGGAGGAGGGGGTATCTGGGGCCAACGTCCTGACTTTC
D: -; length: 15; J: TRBJ2-6; size: once; V: TRBV7-6; CDR3: CASSSPYSGANVLTF; DNA: TGTGCCAGCAGCTCCCCTTACTCTGGGGCCAACGTCCTGACTTTC
D: TRBD1; length: 20; J: TRBJ2-5; size: -; V: TRBV4-1; CDR3: CASSPTRTGLLLTPVETQYF; DNA: TGCGCCAGCAGCCCGACCCGGACAGGCCTCCTACTAACGCCCGTTGAGACCCAGTACTTC
D: -; length: 12; J: TRBJ2-7; size: -; V: TRBV2; CDR3: CASHGTYYEQYF; DNA: TGTGCCAGTCACGGGACCTACTACGAGCAGTACTTC
D: -; length: 12; J: TRBJ2-7; size: -; V: TRBV19; CDR3: CASSMGGSEQYF; DNA: TGTGCCAGTAGCATGGGGGGTTCCGAGCAGTACTTC
D: -; length: 15; J: TRBJ2-7; size: -; V: TRBV5-1; CDR3: CASSFHLGGTYEQYF; DNA: TGCGCCAGCAGCTTCCACCTAGGCGGGACCTACGAGCAGTACTTC
D: -; length: 13; J: TRBJ2-7; size: once; V: TRBV6-5; CDR3: CASSADGIYEQYF; DNA: TGTGCCAGCAGCGCTGACGGGATCTACGAGCAGTACTTC
D: TRBD2; length: 15; J: TRBJ2-1; size: -; V: TRBV5-1; CDR3: CASSFRGVDYNEQFF; DNA: TGCGCCAGCAGCTTTCGGGGGGTAGACTACAATGAGCAGTTCTTC
D: -; length: 18; J: TRBJ2-1; size: -; V: TRBV1; CDR3: CTSSQGLAGGPRDDEQFF; DNA: TGCACCAGCAGCCAAGGACTAGCGGGAGGGCCTAGGGATGATGAGCAGTTCTTC
D: -; length: 14; J: TRBJ2-7; size: once; V: TRBV18; CDR3: CASSPEPQANEQYF; DNA: TGTGCCAGCTCACCCGAACCTCAGGCCAACGAGCAGTACTTC
D: TRBD1; length: 15; J: TRBJ2-7; size: -; V: TRBV6-5; CDR3: CASRTGTGGPGEQYF; DNA: TGTGCCAGCAGGACCGGGACAGGGGGCCCGGGCGAGCAGTACTTC
D: TRBD2; length: 15; J: TRBJ2-2; size: -; V: TRBV2; CDR3: CASSGAGFNTGELFF; DNA: TGTGCCAGCAGTGGAGCGGGATTCAACACCGGGGAGCTGTTTTTT
D: -; length: 14; J: TRBJ1-1; size: -; V: TRBV5-1; CDR3: CASSFRERNTEAFF; DNA: TGCGCCAGCAGCTTCCGGGAGAGGAACACTGAAGCTTTCTTT
D: TRBD1; length: 11; J: TRBJ2-7; size: -; V: TRBV5-4; CDR3: CASRPGQAPYF; DNA: TGTGCCAGCAGACCCGGACAGGCACCGTACTTC
D: -; length: 15; J: TRBJ1-4; size: -; V: TRBV5-1; CDR3: CASSLGRGTNEKLFF; DNA: TGCGCCAGCAGCTTGGGACGTGGTACTAATGAAAAACTGTTTTTT
D: -; length: 14; J: TRBJ1-6; size: few; V: TRBV2; CDR3: CASKREGTGSPLHF; DNA: TGTGCCAGCAAGAGGGAGGGGACGGGTTCACCCCTCCACTTT
D: -; length: 14; J: TRBJ1-6; size: -; V: TRBV6-5; CDR3: CASSSTGFDSPLHF; DNA: TGTGCCAGCAGTTCCACAGGGTTCGACTCACCCCTCCACTTT
D: -; length: 14; J: TRBJ1-2; size: -; V: TRBV4-1; CDR3: CASSQDRGLGGYTF; DNA: TGCGCCAGCAGCCAAGATCGAGGGCTTGGAGGCTACACCTTC
D: -; length: 15; J: TRBJ1-2; size: -; V: TRBV27; CDR3: CASSLRGQLSYGYTF; DNA: TGTGCCAGCAGTTTAAGAGGACAGCTCTCCTATGGCTACACCTTC
D: TRBD1; length: 14; J: TRBJ2-7; size: -; V: TRBV5-1; CDR3: CATSPGQGAYEQYF; DNA: TGCGCCACGAGTCCGGGACAGGGGGCCTACGAGCAGTACTTC
D: -; length: 16; J: TRBJ2-2; size: -; V: TRBV13; CDR3: CASSPTGTTNTGELFF; DNA: TGTGCCAGCAGCCCTACCGGGACCACGAACACCGGGGAGCTGTTTTTT
D: TRBD1; length: 15; J: TRBJ1-2; size: once; V: TRBV6-5; CDR3: CASTEDRVRGWGYTF; DNA: TGTGCCAGCACCGAAGACAGGGTCAGGGGATGGGGCTACACCTTC
D: TRBD2; length: 14; J: TRBJ2-1; size: -; V: TRBV14; CDR3: CASSQIAGGHEQFF; DNA: TGTGCCAGCAGCCAGATAGCGGGGGGGCATGAGCAGTTCTTC
D: -; length: 14; J: TRBJ2-5; size: -; V: TRBV7-7; CDR3: CASSPGQRQETQYF; DNA: TGTGCCAGCAGCCCAGGACAGAGACAAGAGACCCAGTACTTC
D: -; length: 11; J: TRBJ2-2; size: once; V: TRBV6-5; CDR3: CASRGTGELFF; DNA: TGTGCCAGCAGGGGCACCGGGGAGCTGTTTTTT
D: -; length: 16; J: TRBJ2-1; size: -; V: TRBV9; CDR3: CASSPTGAGYLNEQFF; DNA: TGTGCCAGCAGCCCCACTGGGGCGGGGTATTTGAATGAGCAGTTCTTC
D: -; length: 15; J: TRBJ1-6; size: -; V: TRBV2; CDR3: CASSGTGAYNSPLHF; DNA: TGTGCCAGCAGTGGTACGGGGGCGTATAATTCACCCCTCCACTTT
D: -; length: 15; J: TRBJ1-5; size: -; V: TRBV19; CDR3: CASSILAGSNQPQHF; DNA: TGTGCCAGTAGTATTCTGGCAGGGAGCAATCAGCCCCAGCATTTT
D: TRBD2; length: 15; J: TRBJ2-7; size: -; V: TRBV6-1; CDR3: CASSDIAGGRYEQYF; DNA: TGTGCCAGCAGCGACATAGCGGGGGGGAGGTACGAGCAGTACTTC
D: -; length: 14; J: TRBJ1-2; size: -; V: TRBV9; CDR3: CASSVSAANYGYTF; DNA: TGTGCCAGCAGCGTGTCAGCAGCTAACTATGGCTACACCTTC
D: -; length: 13; J: TRBJ2-7; size: -; V: TRBV6-5; CDR3: CASSYLRGYEQYF; DNA: TGTGCCAGCAGTTACCTGCGGGGCTACGAGCAGTACTTC
D: -; length: 15; J: TRBJ2-1; size: -; V: TRBV9; CDR3: CASSGGASAALEQFF; DNA: TGTGCCAGCAGCGGGGGGGCGTCCGCTGCCCTTGAGCAGTTCTTC
D: -; length: 14; J: TRBJ2-3; size: -; V: TRBV5-4; CDR3: CASSLIPGPDTQYF; DNA: TGTGCCAGCAGCTTGATTCCAGGGCCAGATACGCAGTATTTT
D: -; length: 14; J: TRBJ1-5; size: few; V: TRBV19; CDR3: CASSVQGLGQPQHF; DNA: TGTGCCAGTAGTGTGCAGGGTTTGGGTCAGCCCCAGCATTTT
D: -; length: 16; J: TRBJ2-2; size: -; V: TRBV11-3; CDR3: CASSLGGAPGTGELFF; DNA: TGTGCCAGCAGCTTAGGGGGGGCGCCGGGCACCGGGGAGCTGTTTTTT
D: TRBD2; length: 15; J: TRBJ2-1; size: -; V: TRBV29-1; CDR3: CSVTGTSAAYNEQFF; DNA: TGCAGCGTAACCGGGACTAGCGCGGCCTACAATGAGCAGTTCTTC
D: TRBD1; length: 14; J: TRBJ2-7; size: -; V: TRBV9; CDR3: CASSFSGTGREQYF; DNA: TGTGCCAGCAGCTTCTCCGGGACAGGGCGCGAGCAGTACTTC